A few counts support the clone carrying this TCR beta chain. The antigen remains unidentified. The CDR3 contains 13 residues. Per germline, CDR1 SEHNR and CDR2 FQNEAQ (reference sequence). The V gene end was trimmed by 5 bases and the J gene end by 6 bases; junction bases not matched to a gene: 2. These data come from a study of cytomegalovirus exposure and HLA in healthy donors. Study results and caveats: For cytomegalovirus status, the classifier reportedly gave diagnoses with high specificity and sensitivity.

Researchers ran the PCR with 60 Vbeta and 13 Jbeta primers. Clones were sequenced by immunoSEQ multiplex PCR, and TCRdb holds only the in-frame ones, with some missing. The sample holds roughly 100,000 clones, approximately 66% seen once. Sequenced material: PBMCs. The chain uses TRBV7-9 and TRBJ2-3; 10 bases fit TRBD2. The clonotype originates from a man aged 35-49 years in good health and CMV-seropositive. The DNA of the CDR3 is TGTGCCAGCAGCACTAGCGGGACTGATACGCAGTATTTT. It yields the protein CASSTSGTDTQYF.